This T cell receptor (beta chain) derives from a study of T cell clonality in common variable immunodeficiency. CDR1 is KGHSH and CDR2 is LQKENI in the germline V gene. V dropped 6 bases and J dropped 3; count of bases not matched to a gene: 7. The CDR3 sequence is 14 residues long. The table came from immunoSEQ multiplex PCR; TCRdb's copy has only in-frame clones and leaves some out. The repertoire shows 10,000 to 12,000 clones, none seen only once; the top ten take about 5.7%. With regard to this clone: Its antigen is unidentified. The read comes to an end 3 residues before the CDR3 does, leaving the germline J gene to fill in the end.

The study's findings and limits: In common variable immunodeficiency, TCR beta chains reportedly carried fewer deletions and N-nucleotide insertions.

V is TRBV18 and J is TRBJ2-7; 8 bases line up with TRBD1. Sequencing used peripheral blood mononuclear cells. This sequence originates from a human donor with common variable immunodeficiency. CDR3 DNA, as far as it was read: TGTGCCAGCTCCGCCGACAGGGGAAACTACGAG. This sequence encodes CASSADRGNYE. From start to end, the CDR3 is CASSADRGNYEQYF.